Listed below are T cell receptor beta chains from one sample, sequenced in a study of shared clonotypes between healthy human individuals. Sequencing used immunoSEQ multiplex PCR; TCRdb keeps in-frame clones, though not all of them. The sample holds some 1 million clones, under 80% seen once. Sequencing was done on a sample of memory CD4+ T cells sorted from blood. The source is a man aged 18 to 35 in good health. The CDR3 runs from the conserved cysteine through the conserved F or W. Each record gives: clone size, D gene, J gene, V gene, CDR3 protein, CDR3 DNA. A D gene is named only where the DNA matches it firmly. Part of the rows lack a size; the others show once, few, many or a class for expanded clones.

abundance: .; d_gene: TRBD1; j_gene: TRBJ2-3; v_gene: TRBV11-3; CDR3aa: CASSPGQGRGTQYF; CDR3nt: TGTGCCAGCAGCCCGGGACAGGGTAGGGGCACGCAGTATTTT
abundance: many; d_gene: .; j_gene: TRBJ2-7; v_gene: TRBV7-2; CDR3aa: CASTNPGGTASYEQYF; CDR3nt: TGTGCCAGCACAAATCCGGGGGGGACAGCCTCCTACGAGCAGTACTTC
abundance: few; d_gene: .; j_gene: TRBJ2-2; v_gene: TRBV5-4; CDR3aa: CASSKDYKNTGELFF; CDR3nt: TGTGCCAGCAGCAAAGACTACAAGAACACCGGGGAGCTGTTTTTT
abundance: .; d_gene: TRBD2; j_gene: TRBJ2-1; v_gene: TRBV2; CDR3aa: CAGAGTSGAEQFF; CDR3nt: TGTGCCGGAGCCGGGACTAGCGGGGCTGAGCAGTTCTTC
abundance: .; d_gene: TRBD1; j_gene: TRBJ1-5; v_gene: TRBV2; CDR3aa: CASSADGTGVGQPQHF; CDR3nt: TGTGCCAGCAGTGCGGACGGGACAGGGGTGGGTCAGCCCCAGCATTTT
abundance: .; d_gene: .; j_gene: TRBJ2-3; v_gene: TRBV5-1; CDR3aa: CASSLEGEGDTQYF; CDR3nt: TGCGCCAGCAGCTTGGAGGGGGAGGGAGATACGCAGTATTTT
abundance: .; d_gene: .; j_gene: TRBJ2-2; v_gene: TRBV11-3; CDR3aa: CASSQGFGTGELFF; CDR3nt: TGTGCCAGCAGCCAGGGCTTTGGGACCGGGGAGCTGTTTTTT
abundance: .; d_gene: TRBD1; j_gene: TRBJ2-7; v_gene: TRBV2; CDR3aa: CASRQGASYEQYF; CDR3nt: TGTGCCAGCCGACAGGGGGCCTCCTACGAGCAGTACTTC
abundance: .; d_gene: .; j_gene: TRBJ2-3; v_gene: TRBV30; CDR3aa: CAWSLGRDTQYF; CDR3nt: TGTGCCTGGAGCCTTGGCAGGGATACGCAGTATTTT
abundance: .; d_gene: TRBD1; j_gene: TRBJ2-6; v_gene: TRBV5-5; CDR3aa: CASSLARDSLVLTF; CDR3nt: TGTGCCAGCAGCTTGGCCCGGGACAGCCTTGTCCTGACTTTC
abundance: .; d_gene: .; j_gene: TRBJ1-5; v_gene: TRBV7-2; CDR3aa: CASSLWGGNQPQHF; CDR3nt: TGTGCCAGCAGCTTATGGGGTGGCAATCAGCCCCAGCATTTT
abundance: .; d_gene: .; j_gene: TRBJ2-5; v_gene: TRBV5-4; CDR3aa: CASSLGVGGGETQYF; CDR3nt: TGTGCCAGCAGCTTGGGTGTGGGCGGAGGAGAGACCCAGTACTTC
abundance: .; d_gene: TRBD1; j_gene: TRBJ2-1; v_gene: TRBV10-1; CDR3aa: CAPIGQVYNEQFF; CDR3nt: TGCGCCCCCATTGGACAGGTATACAATGAGCAGTTCTTC
abundance: .; d_gene: TRBD1; j_gene: TRBJ1-5; v_gene: TRBV28; CDR3aa: CASRQGVSQPQHF; CDR3nt: TGTGCCAGCCGACAGGGGGTTTCTCAGCCCCAGCATTTT
abundance: once; d_gene: TRBD2; j_gene: TRBJ2-3; v_gene: TRBV11-2; CDR3aa: CASSNSGTSGDTQYF; CDR3nt: TGTGCCAGCAGCAACTCCGGGACTAGCGGAGATACGCAGTATTTT
abundance: few; d_gene: .; j_gene: TRBJ1-2; v_gene: TRBV5-5; CDR3aa: CASSLETVANYGYTF; CDR3nt: TGTGCCAGCAGCTTGGAGACCGTTGCTAACTATGGCTACACCTTC
abundance: few; d_gene: .; j_gene: TRBJ1-3; v_gene: TRBV5-4; CDR3aa: CASSLDSRSGNTIYF; CDR3nt: TGTGCCAGCAGTCTCGACAGCCGCTCTGGAAACACCATATATTTT
abundance: few; d_gene: .; j_gene: TRBJ2-2; v_gene: TRBV5-8; CDR3aa: CASSRQRNTGELFF; CDR3nt: TGTGCCAGCAGCAGGCAGAGAAACACCGGGGAGCTGTTTTTT
abundance: .; d_gene: .; j_gene: TRBJ1-5; v_gene: TRBV2; CDR3aa: CATRDSAIPLLNQPQHF; CDR3nt: TGTGCCACCAGAGACAGCGCCATACCACTATTAAATCAGCCCCAGCATTTT
abundance: .; d_gene: .; j_gene: TRBJ2-7; v_gene: TRBV5-4; CDR3aa: CASSTGSSATYEQYF; CDR3nt: TGTGCCAGCAGCACAGGGAGTTCGGCAACCTACGAGCAGTACTTC
abundance: .; d_gene: .; j_gene: TRBJ2-5; v_gene: TRBV6-5; CDR3aa: CASSSGSGQETQYF; CDR3nt: TGTGCCAGCAGTTCGGGTTCGGGGCAAGAGACCCAGTACTTC
abundance: .; d_gene: .; j_gene: TRBJ2-3; v_gene: TRBV12-5; CDR3aa: CASGLGGKGVDTQYF; CDR3nt: TGTGCTAGTGGTTTAGGGGGGAAAGGTGTAGATACGCAGTATTTT
abundance: .; d_gene: .; j_gene: TRBJ2-7; v_gene: TRBV2; CDR3aa: CASSVGTVYEQYF; CDR3nt: TGTGCCAGCTCAGTGGGCACCGTCTACGAGCAGTACTTC
abundance: .; d_gene: .; j_gene: TRBJ1-5; v_gene: TRBV28; CDR3aa: CASSPRRVSSNQPQHF; CDR3nt: TGTGCCAGCAGTCCCCGGCGCGTTAGTTCAAATCAGCCCCAGCATTTT
abundance: .; d_gene: .; j_gene: TRBJ2-5; v_gene: TRBV5-1; CDR3aa: CASSSPSTVGETQYF; CDR3nt: TGCGCCAGCAGCTCCCCGTCGACGGTGGGAGAGACCCAGTACTTC